The 16 T cell receptor beta chains reported below all come from one sample, sequenced in a study of OX40 agonist ivuxolimab in advanced cancers. Clones were sequenced by immunoSEQ multiplex PCR, and TCRdb holds only the in-frame ones, with some missing. The table records 35,000 to 55,000 clones, roughly four fifths of them present only once. The input for sequencing was CD4+ or CD8+ T cells sorted from blood, taken in a trial of the OX40 agonist ivuxolimab. These TCRs come from an adult with an advanced solid tumor such as melanoma, head and neck, liver or kidney cancer.

V gene TRBV7-2 combines with J gene TRBJ2-7, with 7 bases lining up with TRBD2. Germline CDR1 is SGHTA and CDR2 is FQGNSA. CDR3 size: 18 residues. Trimming cost V 3 bases and J 0 bases; bases outside gene matches: 14. CDR3 bases: TGTGCCAGCAGCTTTAGGCCTTCCGGGGGAGGGAGCTCCTACGAGCAGTACTTC. Its protein product is CASSFRPSGGGSSYEQYF. Together with reference TRBV7-2 and TRBJ2-7, the CDR3 gives the full variable domain: GAGVSQSPSNKVTEKGKDVELRCDPISGHTALYWYRQSLGQGLEFLIYFQGNSAPDKSGLPSDRFSAERTGGSVSTLTIQRTQQEDSAVYLCASSFRPSGGGSSYEQYFGPGTRLTVT.

The rearrangement links TRBV27 to TRBJ1-3; TRBD1 matches at 8 bases. V was clipped by 4 bases and J by 6 bases; unmatched bases: 2. Germline V gives CDR1 MNHEY, CDR2 SMNVEV (reference sequence). The CDR3 runs 13 residues. CDR3 DNA sequence: TGTGCCAGCAGTTCCAGGGGGCAAAACACCATATATTTT. Translation gives CASSSRGQNTIYF.

The chain joins TRBV6-1 to TRBJ1-5; weak D call: TRBD1 (5 bases). Germline CDR1 and CDR2: MNHNS and SASEGT. Trimming cost V 2 bases and J 9 bases, with 5 bases left between them. This CDR3 spans 11 amino acids. The CDR3 DNA is TGTGCCAGCAGTGAAAGGGGGCCCCAGCATTTT. The encoded protein is CASSERGPQHF.

J is TRBJ1-4 and V is TRBV18; D perhaps matches TRBD1 (5 bases). CDR1 and CDR2 (germline): KGHSH, LQKENI. With 1 base removed from V and 7 bases from J, the gap between germline ends came to 10 bases. There are 14 residues in the CDR3. The CDR3 protein is CASSPLGTGEKLFF. The CDR3 DNA reads as TGTGCCAGCTCACCACTTGGAACAGGTGAAAAACTGTTTTTT.

The chain has TRBV29-1 and TRBJ2-3, with D possibly being TRBD1 or TRBD2 (7 bases each). The germline V gene has CDR1 SQVTM and CDR2 ANQGSEA. Trimming pared 4 bases from V and 4 bases from J, leaving 15 bases between. This CDR3 comprises 14 residues. The CDR3 nucleotides read TGCAGCGTTGCTAGGCAGGGGGGGGCAGATACGCAGTATTTT. This codes for CSVARQGGADTQYF.

V usage is TRBV27 and J usage is TRBJ2-5; 8 bases match TRBD1. Looked up from germline, CDR1 is MNHEY and CDR2 is SMNVEV (reference sequence). The CDR3 spans 15 residues. J gave up 5 bases and V 2 bases, and 7 bases lay outside the gene matches. The CDR3 DNA reads TGTGCCAGCAGTTTAGCCAGGGGGCGAGGTGAGACCCAGTACTTC. It translates to CASSLARGRGETQYF.

This clone was observed a single time. The gene calls are TRBV18 and TRBJ1-2; TRBD1 is a possible D gene (5 bases). This CDR3 has 21 amino acids. Germline lookup yields CDR1 KGHSH and CDR2 LQKENI. V was clipped by 3 bases and J by 1 base, with 30 bases between them. This CDR3 is CASSPLTIGSSNYQGNYGYTF. The CDR3 nucleotides are TGTGCCAGCTCACCCCTAACCATTGGCAGTTCAAACTACCAGGGTAACTATGGCTACACCTTC.

This chain joins TRBV15 and TRBJ1-2, with unresolved D. The CDR3 runs to 17 residues. Trimming pared 0 bases from V and 4 bases from J, leaving 18 bases between. Germline values: CDR1 LNHNV, CDR2 YYDKDF (reference sequence). This CDR3 reads CATSREGLFSLPYGYTF. CDR3 coding DNA: TGTGCCACCAGCAGAGAGGGTTTGTTTTCGTTGCCCTATGGCTACACCTTC.

This chain uses TRBV2 with TRBJ1-4; D unresolved. Looked up from germline, CDR1 is SNHLY and CDR2 is FYNNEI. The germline V and J ends were trimmed by 4 bases and 3 bases, with 9 bases remaining between them. The CDR3 is 14 residues long. The CDR3 is CASSAGGSNEKLFF. CDR3 bases: TGTGCCAGCAGTGCGGGCGGGTCTAATGAAAAACTGTTTTTT.

The gene calls are TRBV5-1 and TRBJ2-1; D unclear. The CDR3 covers 16 residues. V was shortened by 1 base and J by 1 base, with 12 bases between the two germline ends. Looked up from germline, CDR1 is SGHRS and CDR2 is YFSETQ. CDR3 in DNA: TGCGCCAGCAGCTTGAATGAGATAACGTCCTACAATGAGCAGTTCTTC. Residues: CASSLNEITSYNEQFF.

This chain connects TRBV9 to TRBJ1-1; D possibly corresponds to TRBD1 (5 bases). Trimming shortened V by 0 bases and J by 4 bases, and 13 bases separated the two germline ends. The V gene's germline CDR1 is SGDLS and CDR2 YYNGEE. This CDR3 is built from 15 residues. The CDR3 sequence is CASSVVPKGTTEAFF. CDR3 sequence (DNA): TGTGCCAGCAGCGTAGTCCCAAAGGGGACCACTGAAGCTTTCTTT.

The V and J genes are TRBV6-5 and TRBJ1-6; TRBD1 might be the D (5 bases). The CDR3 runs to 15 residues. V lost 2 bases and J 7 bases, leaving 12 bases between the germline ends. Germline CDR1 is MNHEY and CDR2 is SVGAGI. CDR3 region: CASSYLGRGNSPLHF. CDR3 bases: TGTGCCAGCAGTTACCTGGGTAGGGGAAATTCACCCCTCCACTTT.

The chain carries TRBV2 and TRBJ2-1; 7 bases match TRBD2. J was trimmed by 6 bases and V by 5 bases; bases with no gene match: 13. CDR1 SNHLY and CDR2 FYNNEI come from the germline V gene. This CDR3 is built from 16 residues. The CDR3 loop reads CASSLFTGGISNEQFF. In DNA form, the CDR3 reads TGTGCCAGCAGTTTATTTACGGGGGGTATCAGCAATGAGCAGTTCTTC.

The V and J genes are TRBV5-6 and TRBJ2-7, with D possibly matching TRBD2 (5 bases). CDR3 size: 12 residues. Germline CDR1 is SGHDT and CDR2 is YYEEEE. Trimming left V 5 bases short and J 7 bases short, with 13 bases between. The CDR3 loop reads CASSRDSGEQYF. CDR3 nucleotide sequence: TGTGCCAGCAGTCGAGACTCGGGGGAGCAGTACTTC.

The V gene is TRBV28, the J gene TRBJ1-5; unclear D gene. Deletions cut 5 bases from V and 3 bases from J, with 8 bases between. The germline CDR1 and CDR2 sequences are MDHEN and SYDVKM. The CDR3 runs to 13 residues. In DNA, the CDR3 is TGTGCCAGCAGTACGACCAACAATCAGCCCCAGCATTTT. It translates to CASSTTNNQPQHF.

The J gene is TRBJ1-2, the V gene TRBV2, with D uncertain. Trimming took off 4 bases at V and 0 bases at J, with 9 bases between the two ends. The CDR3 is 14 residues long. CDR1 SNHLY and CDR2 FYNNEI come from the germline V gene. This CDR3 is CASSGTRTNYGYTF. The CDR3 nucleotides read TGTGCCAGCAGTGGGACCCGCACTAACTATGGCTACACCTTC.